These 25 T cell receptor beta chains share one sample of origin, sequenced in a study of identical twins. MiXCR, run by TCRdb on the 5' RACE reads, gives a single entry per CDR3 protein. Here the sample spans 470,000 or so distinct CDR3 sequences, approximately 24% being singletons. The sample was also reused in another study, on T cells expressing NK-cell markers.

The sequenced material came from CD4+ T cells sorted from blood. Every receptor here comes from a woman aged 18-35 years in good health.

This sequence joins TRBV20-1 and TRBJ2-1; 9 bases are a match to TRBD2. Germline V lookup: CDR1 DFQATT, CDR2 SNEGSKA (reference sequence). J lost 5 bases, V lost 6 bases, and 8 bases had no gene match. This CDR3 has 14 residues. The CDR3 DNA sequence: TGCAGTGCCCCCCATAGCGGGGGCCACAATGAGCAGTTCTTC. Its translation is CSAPHSGGHNEQFF.

This clonotype was picked up a small number of times. This chain connects TRBV5-8 to TRBJ1-2, with TRBD1 as a possible D gene (6 bases). The CDR3 loop spans 14 amino acids. CDR1 and CDR2 from the germline V gene are SGHTS and YDEGEE. V lost 2 bases and J 2 bases, leaving 10 bases between the germline ends. This chain's CDR3 is CASSFRQVNYGYTF. As DNA, the CDR3 is TGTGCCAGCAGCTTTAGACAGGTGAACTATGGCTACACCTTC. Complete variable domain (other parts from reference TRBV5-8 and TRBJ1-2): EAGVTQSPTHLIKTRGQQATLRCSPISGHTSVYWYQQALGLGLQFLLWYDEGEERNRGNFPPRFSGRQFPNYSSELNVNALELEDSALYLCASSFRQVNYGYTFGSGTRLTVV.

This rearrangement joins TRBV5-1 to TRBJ2-3; TRBD2 is a possible D gene (6 bases). This CDR3 has 13 amino acids. Germline V lookup: CDR1 SGHRS, CDR2 YFSETQ. The V and J ends lost 4 bases and 2 bases respectively, with 8 bases between them. Here the CDR3 DNA reads TGCGCCAGCAGCCCGGACTACACAGATACGCAGTATTTT. It translates to CASSPDYTDTQYF.

The CDR3 spells CSATGQNNSPLHF. DNA for the CDR3: TGCAGTGCCACAGGACAGAATAATTCACCCCTCCACTTT. V is TRBV20-1 and J is TRBJ1-6; D is perhaps TRBD1 (6 bases). The CDR3 contains 13 residues. Germline V lookup: CDR1 DFQATT, CDR2 SNEGSKA (reference sequence). Trimming removed 6 bases at V and 5 bases at J, with 11 bases between.

J is TRBJ1-5 and V is TRBV27; D remains unclear. This CDR3 contains 17 residues. Germline V lookup: CDR1 MNHEY, CDR2 SMNVEV (reference sequence). V was shortened by 3 bases and J by 0 bases, with 15 bases between the two germline ends. The CDR3 sequence: CASSFFRAVGSNQPQHF. The CDR3 nucleotides are TGTGCCAGCAGTTTTTTCCGGGCAGTAGGTAGCAATCAGCCCCAGCATTTT.

This rearrangement joins TRBV14 to TRBJ1-1; no reliable D call. V was cut by 2 bases and J by 1 base, with 8 bases left in between. The CDR3 loop spans 14 amino acids. Per germline, CDR1 SGHDN and CDR2 FVKESK. The CDR3 nucleotides are TGTGCCAGCAGCCAAAACTACAGGAACACTGAAGCTTTCTTT. This codes for CASSQNYRNTEAFF.

This clonotype appeared a few times. The V call is TRBV20-1, the J call TRBJ2-1, with 12 bases identical to TRBD2. Per the germline V gene, CDR1 is DFQATT and CDR2 is SNEGSKA (reference sequence). Trimming removed 7 bases from V and 7 bases from J; junction bases left unmatched: 8. CDR3 length: 14 residues. CDR3 nucleotides: TGCAGTGTCGAGACTAGCGGGAGTATGAATGAGCAGTTCTTC. Protein sequence: CSVETSGSMNEQFF.

This clonotype was counted between two and nine times. The gene calls are TRBV7-6 and TRBJ2-5; TRBD2 aligns across 11 bases. Germline V gives CDR1 SGHVS, CDR2 FNYEAQ. V shed 4 bases and J 6 bases; nucleotides not matched to a gene: 10. CDR3 length: 16 amino acids. CDR3 sequence reads: CASSSWLAGGVKTQYF. DNA of the CDR3: TGTGCCAGCAGCTCTTGGCTAGCGGGGGGCGTCAAGACCCAGTACTTC. Using reference TRBV7-6 and TRBJ2-5 for the parts outside the CDR3, the full variable domain is GAGVSQSPRYKVTKRGQDVALRCDPISGHVSLYWYRQALGQGPEFLTYFNYEAQQDKSGLPNDRFSAERPEGSISTLTIQRTEQRDSAMYRCASSSWLAGGVKTQYFGPGTRLLVL.

V usage is TRBV5-1 and J usage is TRBJ2-3, with 10 bases identical to TRBD1. CDR1 and CDR2 (germline): SGHRS, YFSETQ. V dropped 4 bases and J dropped 3; count of bases not matched to a gene: 2. This CDR3 has 14 amino acids. Here the CDR3 reads CASSADRGTDTQYF. The CDR3 nucleotides are TGCGCCAGCAGCGCGGACAGGGGGACAGATACGCAGTATTTT.

This clonotype has at least ten counts. The chain couples TRBV5-1 to TRBJ1-1; D is unclear. Germline values: CDR1 SGHRS, CDR2 YFSETQ. The CDR3 contains 14 residues. Between the trimmed V and J ends, which lost 1 base and 1 base, there was a span of 8 bases. CDR3 DNA: TGCGCCAGCAGCTTGTTACCAGGGAACACTGAAGCTTTCTTT. It encodes CASSLLPGNTEAFF.

V is TRBV29-1 and J is TRBJ2-5; perhaps TRBD2 as D (6 bases). V was shortened by 6 bases and J by 4 bases, with 12 bases between the two germline ends. Germline assignment: CDR1 SQVTM and CDR2 ANQGSEA. The CDR3 runs 12 residues. The CDR3 here is CSVSTRRETQYF. CDR3 nucleotides: TGCAGCGTGTCGACTAGGAGAGAGACCCAGTACTTC.

The chain recombines TRBV18 with TRBJ2-7; D remains unclear. Germline V lookup: CDR1 KGHSH, CDR2 LQKENI. V lost 0 bases to trimming and J lost 0 bases, with 9 bases between them. This CDR3 comprises 15 residues. The CDR3 region is CASSPPAGPSYEQYF. CDR3 sequence (DNA): TGTGCCAGCTCACCACCCGCCGGGCCCTCCTACGAGCAGTACTTC.

This clonotype occurred once. The J gene is TRBJ2-1, the V gene TRBV7-8; maybe TRBD1 (6 bases). The CDR3 has 16 residues. V lost 4 bases and J 0 bases, leaving 13 bases between the germline ends. CDR1 is SGHVS, CDR2 FQNEAQ, per germline. The CDR3 loop reads CASSWITGISYNEQFF. DNA of the CDR3: TGTGCCAGCAGCTGGATTACAGGGATCTCCTACAATGAGCAGTTCTTC.

A few counts support this clonotype. The V and J genes are TRBV28 and TRBJ1-5; D may be TRBD1 (5 bases). The CDR3 is made up of 15 amino acids. Germline V lookup: CDR1 MDHEN, CDR2 SYDVKM. Trimming stripped 1 base from V and 3 bases from J, with 10 bases between. CDR3 nucleotide sequence: TGTGCCAGCAGTTTATATGGGGGTTCCAATCAGCCCCAGCATTTT. Protein product: CASSLYGGSNQPQHF.

This rearrangement joins TRBV29-1 to TRBJ2-5; D might be TRBD2 (6 bases). The germline V gene encodes CDR1 SQVTM and CDR2 ANQGSEA. V was shortened by 7 bases and J by 7 bases, with 19 bases between the two germline ends. This CDR3 is built from 13 residues. CDR3 protein: CSGLQDRETTQYF. The CDR3 DNA follows: TGCAGCGGATTACAGGACCGGGAGACGACCCAGTACTTC.

J is TRBJ2-2 and V is TRBV6-1; D uncertain. V was shortened by 6 bases and J by 5 bases, with 19 bases between the two germline ends. Germline assignment: CDR1 MNHNS and CDR2 SASEGT. This CDR3 spans 16 amino acids. The CDR3 here is CASSPTHGTGTGELFF. DNA for the CDR3: TGTGCCAGCAGCCCAACTCATGGTACCGGAACCGGGGAGCTGTTTTTT.

This clonotype has just a few counts. V gene TRBV28 combines with J gene TRBJ2-1; weak D call: TRBD1 (6 bases). Germline CDR1 MDHEN, CDR2 SYDVKM. The CDR3 sequence is 21 residues long. The ends were cut back, 4 bases at V and 1 base at J, with 29 bases in the middle. The CDR3 loop is CASSSPHGQLEGRPSYNEQFF. The DNA for the CDR3 is TGTGCCAGCAGTTCCCCCCACGGACAGCTCGAGGGGAGACCTTCCTACAATGAGCAGTTCTTC.

This clonotype has just a few counts. V is TRBV14 and J is TRBJ2-4, with D tentatively TRBD1 (5 bases). The V end was cut by 1 base, the J end by 3 bases, with 10 bases between. There are 15 residues in the CDR3. CDR1 and CDR2 from the germline V gene are SGHDN and FVKESK. CDR3 region: CASSQGQLHKNIQYF. Here the CDR3 DNA reads TGTGCCAGCAGCCAAGGACAGCTCCACAAAAACATTCAGTACTTC.

This clonotype has more than one count but fewer than ten. One end of the junction fails to match germline, which may point to a read error. The chain has TRBV7-7 and TRBJ2-2, with 7 nucleotides matching TRBD2. The length of the CDR3 is 17 residues. The germline V gene has CDR1 SSHAT and CDR2 FNYEAQ (reference sequence). CDR3 region: CASSLEEAGANTGELFF. The CDR3 bases are TGTGCTAGCAGCTTAGAGGAGGCGGGGGCGAACACCGGGGAGCTGTTTTTT.

This clonotype was picked up a small number of times. V and J are TRBV5-1 and TRBJ2-1; 9 nucleotides agree with TRBD1. Germline V lookup: CDR1 SGHRS, CDR2 YFSETQ. This CDR3 is 16 amino acids long. The trim removed 0 bases at V and 6 bases at J, leaving 7 bases unmatched. CDR3: CASSLDGDRAFNEQFF. The CDR3, as DNA: TGCGCCAGCAGCTTGGATGGGGACAGGGCTTTCAATGAGCAGTTCTTC.

The table lists this clonotype with a few counts. This chain links TRBV21-1 with TRBJ2-1; TRBD2, the table's D call, lacks a check against the DNA. TRBV21-1 counts as a pseudogene. This CDR3 is 14 amino acids long. CDR3 nucleotides: TGTGCCAGGGGACTAGCGGGTCATCGCAATGAGCAGTTCTTC. Translated: CARGLAGHRNEQFF.

This sequence joins TRBV19 and TRBJ2-6; D is perhaps TRBD1 (5 bases). There are 14 residues in the CDR3. Trimming pared 8 bases from V and 1 base from J, leaving 9 bases between. Germline CDR1 is LNHDA and CDR2 is SQIVND (reference sequence). CDR3 sequence (DNA): TGTGCCAGTCATCAGGGATCTGGGGCCAACGTCCTGACTTTC. Protein product: CASHQGSGANVLTF.

CDR3 loop: CASSAPVVLLPNTEAFF. DNA for the CDR3: TGTGCCAGCAGCGCTCCCGTCGTCCTTCTCCCCAACACTGAAGCTTTCTTT. V usage is TRBV3-1 and J usage is TRBJ1-1, with unresolved D. The germline V and J ends were trimmed by 5 bases and 2 bases, with 21 bases remaining between them. The CDR3 has 17 residues. From germline, CDR1 is LGHDT and CDR2 YNNKEL (reference sequence).

The rearrangement links TRBV18 to TRBJ2-1; weak D call: TRBD1 (5 bases). V was cut by 4 bases and J by 5 bases, with 9 bases left in between. This CDR3 is 13 amino acids long. Germline CDR1 is KGHSH and CDR2 is LQKENI. The CDR3 sequence: CASSLNRNNEQFF. CDR3 sequence (DNA): TGTGCCAGCTCACTTAACAGGAACAATGAGCAGTTCTTC.

This clonotype has only a few counts. This chain uses TRBV2 with TRBJ1-5; TRBD1 might be the D (6 bases). CDR1 and CDR2 (germline): SNHLY, FYNNEI. This CDR3 is built from 14 residues. Deletions cut 6 bases from V and 3 bases from J, with 12 bases between. This CDR3 reads CASRRGGNNQPQHF. The CDR3, as DNA: TGTGCCAGCAGGCGGGGGGGCAACAATCAGCCCCAGCATTTT.